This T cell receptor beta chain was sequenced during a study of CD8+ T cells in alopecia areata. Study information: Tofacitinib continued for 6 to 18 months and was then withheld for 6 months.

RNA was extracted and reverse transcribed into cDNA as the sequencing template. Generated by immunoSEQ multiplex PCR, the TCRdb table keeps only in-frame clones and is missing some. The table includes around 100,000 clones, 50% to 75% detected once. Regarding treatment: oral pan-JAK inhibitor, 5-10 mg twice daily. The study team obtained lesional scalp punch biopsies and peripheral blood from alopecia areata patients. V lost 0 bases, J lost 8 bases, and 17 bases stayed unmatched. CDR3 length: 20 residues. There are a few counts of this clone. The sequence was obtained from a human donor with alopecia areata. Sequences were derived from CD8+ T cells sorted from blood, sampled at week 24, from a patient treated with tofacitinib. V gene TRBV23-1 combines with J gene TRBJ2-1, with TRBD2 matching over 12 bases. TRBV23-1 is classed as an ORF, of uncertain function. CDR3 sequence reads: CASSQSGASSSGGARDEQFF. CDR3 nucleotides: TGCGCCAGCAGTCAATCTGGAGCGTCGTCTAGCGGGGGGGCCAGAGATGAGCAGTTCTTC.